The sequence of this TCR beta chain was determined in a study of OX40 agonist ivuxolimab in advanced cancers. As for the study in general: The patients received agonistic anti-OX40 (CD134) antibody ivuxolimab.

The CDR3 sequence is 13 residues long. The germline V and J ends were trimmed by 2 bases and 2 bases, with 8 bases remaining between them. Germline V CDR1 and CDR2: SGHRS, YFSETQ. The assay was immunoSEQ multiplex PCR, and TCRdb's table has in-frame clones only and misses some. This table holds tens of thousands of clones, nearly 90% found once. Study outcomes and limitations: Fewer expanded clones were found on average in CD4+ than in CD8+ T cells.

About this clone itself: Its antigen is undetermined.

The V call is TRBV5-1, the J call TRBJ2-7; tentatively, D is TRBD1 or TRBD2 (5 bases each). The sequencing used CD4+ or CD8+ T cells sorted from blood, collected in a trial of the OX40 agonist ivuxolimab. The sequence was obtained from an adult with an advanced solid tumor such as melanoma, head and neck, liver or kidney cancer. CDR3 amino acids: CASSLEGTYEQYF. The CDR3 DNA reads TGCGCCAGCAGCTTAGAGGGGACCTACGAGCAGTACTTC.